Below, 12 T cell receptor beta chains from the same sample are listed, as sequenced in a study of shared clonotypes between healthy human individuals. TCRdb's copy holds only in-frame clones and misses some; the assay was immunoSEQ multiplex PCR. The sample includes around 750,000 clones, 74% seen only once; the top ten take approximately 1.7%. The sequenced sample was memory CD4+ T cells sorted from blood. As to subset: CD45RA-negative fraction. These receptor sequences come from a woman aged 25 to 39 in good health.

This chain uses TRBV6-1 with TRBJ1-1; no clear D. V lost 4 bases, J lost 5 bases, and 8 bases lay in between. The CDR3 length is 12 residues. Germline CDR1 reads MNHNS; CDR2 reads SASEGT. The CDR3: CASSGHGTEAFF. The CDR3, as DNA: TGTGCCAGCAGTGGACATGGGACTGAAGCTTTCTTT.

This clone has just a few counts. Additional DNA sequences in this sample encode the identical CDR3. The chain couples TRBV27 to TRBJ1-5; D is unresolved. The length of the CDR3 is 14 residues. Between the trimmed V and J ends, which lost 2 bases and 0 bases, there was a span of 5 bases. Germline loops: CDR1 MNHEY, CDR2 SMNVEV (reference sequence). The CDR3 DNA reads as TGTGCCAGCAGTTTAAAGTATAGCAATCAGCCCCAGCATTTT. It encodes CASSLKYSNQPQHF.

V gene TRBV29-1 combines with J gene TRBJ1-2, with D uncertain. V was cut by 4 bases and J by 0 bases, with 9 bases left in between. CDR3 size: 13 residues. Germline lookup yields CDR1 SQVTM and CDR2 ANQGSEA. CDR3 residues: CSVVQTSNYGYTF. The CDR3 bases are TGCAGCGTTGTGCAGACCTCTAACTATGGCTACACCTTC.

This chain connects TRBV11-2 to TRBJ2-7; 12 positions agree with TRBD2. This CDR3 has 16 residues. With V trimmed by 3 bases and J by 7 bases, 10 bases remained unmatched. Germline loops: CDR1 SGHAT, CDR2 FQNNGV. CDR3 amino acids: CASSFSLAGGLYEQYF. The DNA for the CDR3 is TGTGCCAGCAGCTTCAGTCTAGCGGGAGGGCTATATGAGCAGTACTTC.

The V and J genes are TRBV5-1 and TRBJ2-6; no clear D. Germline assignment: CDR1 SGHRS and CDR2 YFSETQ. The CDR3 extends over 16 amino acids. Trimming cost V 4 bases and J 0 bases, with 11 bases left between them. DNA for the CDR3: TGCGCCAGCAGCGCGGACCATTACTCTGGGGCCAACGTCCTGACTTTC. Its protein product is CASSADHYSGANVLTF.

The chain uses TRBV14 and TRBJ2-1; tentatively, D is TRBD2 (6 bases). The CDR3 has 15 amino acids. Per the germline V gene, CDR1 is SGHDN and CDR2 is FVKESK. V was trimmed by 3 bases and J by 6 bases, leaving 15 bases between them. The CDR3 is CASSQGLVTGNEQFF. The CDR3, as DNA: TGTGCCAGCAGCCAGGGACTCGTCACGGGCAATGAGCAGTTCTTC.

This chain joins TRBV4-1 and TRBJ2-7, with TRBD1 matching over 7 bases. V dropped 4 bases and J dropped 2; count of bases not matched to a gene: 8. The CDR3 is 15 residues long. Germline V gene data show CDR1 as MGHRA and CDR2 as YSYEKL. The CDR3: CASSLGTGAPYEQYF. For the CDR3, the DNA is TGCGCCAGCAGCCTTGGCACAGGGGCACCCTACGAGCAGTACTTC.

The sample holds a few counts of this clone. CDR3 DNA sequence: TGTGCCAGCAGAACGGACAGGGGTTTAGGAAAACTGTTTTTT. Translation: CASRTDRGLGKLFF. J is TRBJ1-4 and V is TRBV28; 9 bases are a match to TRBD1. The V gene's germline CDR1 is MDHEN and CDR2 SYDVKM. The CDR3 totals 14 residues. V lost 6 bases, J lost 10 bases, and 9 bases stayed unmatched. Together with reference TRBV28 and TRBJ1-4, the CDR3 gives the full variable domain: DVKVTQSSRYLVKRTGEKVFLECVQDMDHENMFWYRQDPGLGLRLIYFSYDVKMKEKGDIPEGYSVSREKKERFSLILESASTNQTSMYLCASRTDRGLGKLFFGSGTQLSVL.

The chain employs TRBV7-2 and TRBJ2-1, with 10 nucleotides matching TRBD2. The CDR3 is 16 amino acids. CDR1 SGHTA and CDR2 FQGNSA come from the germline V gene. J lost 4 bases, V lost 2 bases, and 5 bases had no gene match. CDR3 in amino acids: CASSLTGTSVYNEQFF. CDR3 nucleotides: TGTGCCAGCAGCTTAACCGGGACTAGCGTATACAATGAGCAGTTCTTC.

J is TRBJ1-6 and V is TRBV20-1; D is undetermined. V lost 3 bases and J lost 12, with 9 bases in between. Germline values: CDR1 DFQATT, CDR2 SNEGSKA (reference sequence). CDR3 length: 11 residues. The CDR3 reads CSARAEGPLHF. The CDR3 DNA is TGCAGTGCTAGGGCCGAAGGACCCCTCCACTTT.

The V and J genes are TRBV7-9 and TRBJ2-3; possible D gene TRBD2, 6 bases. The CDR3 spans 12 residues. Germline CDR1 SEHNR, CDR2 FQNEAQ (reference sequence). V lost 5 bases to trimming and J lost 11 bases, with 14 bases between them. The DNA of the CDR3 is TGTGCCAGCAGCGACGCCCTCGGGGGGCAGTATTTT. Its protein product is CASSDALGGQYF.

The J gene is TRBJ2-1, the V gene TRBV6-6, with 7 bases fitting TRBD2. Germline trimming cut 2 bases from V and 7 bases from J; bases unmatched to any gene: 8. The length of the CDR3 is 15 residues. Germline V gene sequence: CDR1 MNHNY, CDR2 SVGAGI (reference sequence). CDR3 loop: CASSYATSSLNEQFF. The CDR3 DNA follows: TGTGCCAGCAGTTACGCGACTAGCAGTCTTAATGAGCAGTTCTTC.